The next 20 T cell receptor beta chains were all read from a single sample in a study of cytomegalovirus exposure and HLA in healthy donors (TCRdb year 2017). The library was produced with the immunoSEQ multiplex PCR assay. The multiplex PCR relied on a mix of 60 forward primers for TCR Vbeta segments and 13 reverse primers for TCR Jbeta segments. Entries here come from immuneACCESS through TCRdb and include only in-frame sequences with V and J called. Some clones fail to appear in such tables; in the studies checked, an unresolved V gene covers under half of the shortfall, and the cause of the remainder is unknown. Recorded for this sample are 95,000 to 110,000 clones; more than 65% of them occurred a single time. The leading ten clones occupy more than 2% of the sample. Specimen: PBMCs. The origin of the receptors is a man aged 30 to 39 in good health and CMV-seronegative.

The chain recombines TRBV2 with TRBJ1-1, with TRBD1 identical over 10 bases. CDR1 is SNHLY, CDR2 FYNNEI, per germline. The CDR3 runs to 14 residues. The ends lost 6 bases at V and 4 bases at J; junction bases unmatched: 5. CDR3 protein: CASRRQGATTEAFF. CDR3 in DNA: TGTGCCAGCAGAAGACAGGGGGCGACCACTGAAGCTTTCTTT.

This clone was seen only once. V gene TRBV7-6 combines with J gene TRBJ2-7, with 10 bases that match TRBD2. Germline-derived CDR1 and CDR2 are SGHVS and FNYEAQ. The CDR3 covers 15 residues. The junction had 6 bases not matched to a gene; V was cut back by 5 bases and J by 2 bases. CDR3: CASSPSSGGAYEQYF. The CDR3, as DNA: TGTGCCAGCAGCCCCTCCAGCGGGGGGGCCTACGAGCAGTACTTC. Variable domain in full (rest from reference TRBV7-6 and TRBJ2-7): GAGVSQSPRYKVTKRGQDVALRCDPISGHVSLYWYRQALGQGPEFLTYFNYEAQQDKSGLPNDRFSAERPEGSISTLTIQRTEQRDSAMYRCASSPSSGGAYEQYFGPGTRLTVT.

V is TRBV18 and J is TRBJ2-6; the D gene is possibly TRBD1 (6 bases). The V gene's germline CDR1 is KGHSH and CDR2 LQKENI. With 5 bases removed from V and 0 bases from J, the gap between germline ends came to 11 bases. The CDR3 sequence is 16 residues long. The CDR3 DNA reads as TGTGCCAGCTCAGACAGGCGAAACTCTGGGGCCAACGTCCTGACTTTC. Translating gives CASSDRRNSGANVLTF.

The chain carries TRBV5-1 and TRBJ1-3, with 7 nucleotides matching TRBD1. Germline-derived CDR1 and CDR2 are SGHRS and YFSETQ. This CDR3 region has 15 residues. J lost 0 bases, V lost 3 bases, and 3 bases had no gene match. In DNA, the CDR3 is TGCGCCAGCAGCTCTGGGACAGCCTCTGGAAACACCATATATTTT. Its protein is CASSSGTASGNTIYF.

The count of this clone is one. The V gene is TRBV6-1, the J gene TRBJ1-1; tentative D call: TRBD1 (6 bases). Trimming left V 4 bases short and J 4 bases short, with 16 bases between. The germline V gene encodes CDR1 MNHNS and CDR2 SASEGT. This CDR3 is built from 15 residues. The CDR3 reads CASSAFQGQSTEAFF. Written as DNA, the CDR3 is TGTGCCAGCAGTGCCTTCCAGGGGCAAAGCACTGAAGCTTTCTTT.

This clone was seen a few times. The DNA for the CDR3 is TGTGCCAGCAGTTCCCGACTAGCGGGGAACACCGGGGAGCTGTTTTTT. Its protein is CASSSRLAGNTGELFF. The chain is built from TRBV28 and TRBJ2-2, with 10 bases matching TRBD2. Looked up from germline, CDR1 is MDHEN and CDR2 is SYDVKM. J lost 1 base, V lost 4 bases, and 3 bases had no gene match. This CDR3 contains 16 residues.

This clone was recorded only once. The rearrangement joins TRBV30 to TRBJ1-5; no reliable D call. The CDR3 contains 14 residues. Trimming pared 2 bases from V and 0 bases from J, leaving 8 bases between. Germline V CDR1 and CDR2: GTSNPN, SVGIG (reference sequence). CDR3 residues: CAWSPGLSNQPQHF. In DNA form, the CDR3 reads TGTGCCTGGAGTCCCGGACTTAGCAATCAGCCCCAGCATTTT.

The rearrangement links TRBV18 to TRBJ2-6; D remains unclear. CDR1 and CDR2 (germline): KGHSH, LQKENI. Trimming removed 8 bases from V and 0 bases from J, with 8 bases in between. The CDR3 runs to 14 residues. CDR3 residues: CASLRSSGANVLTF. The DNA of the CDR3 is TGTGCCAGCCTAAGGAGCTCTGGGGCCAACGTCCTGACTTTC.

V is TRBV29-1 and J is TRBJ2-1, with 8 nucleotides matching TRBD1. Losses at the gene ends were 6 bases for V and 5 bases for J; bases not matched to a gene: 9. This CDR3 has 14 residues. Per germline, CDR1 SQVTM and CDR2 ANQGSEA. The CDR3, as DNA: TGCAGCGTGGGTATCGACAGGGGAGACAATGAGCAGTTCTTC. The encoded protein is CSVGIDRGDNEQFF.

Notes on this clone: The identical CDR3 is also encoded by other nucleotide sequences in the sample. V gene TRBV13 combines with J gene TRBJ2-5; 9 bases fit TRBD2. The CDR3 covers 17 residues. CDR1 and CDR2 from the germline V gene are PRHDT and FYEKMQ (reference sequence). The junction had 6 bases not matched to a gene; V was cut back by 0 bases and J by 1 base. CDR3 coding DNA: TGTGCCAGCAGCTTAGGTCGGGGAGCGGGGGGCCAAGAGACCCAGTACTTC. It yields the protein CASSLGRGAGGQETQYF.

This clone came up a few times. The gene calls are TRBV7-3 and TRBJ2-1, with D possibly being TRBD1 (5 bases). This CDR3 has 14 amino acids. Trimming took off 3 bases at V and 4 bases at J, with 10 bases between the two ends. Germline values: CDR1 SGHTA, CDR2 FQGTGA. This CDR3 is CASSLGRAYNEQFF. CDR3 coding DNA: TGTGCCAGCAGCTTGGGGCGAGCTTACAATGAGCAGTTCTTC.

This clone has a handful of counts. This rearrangement joins TRBV5-1 to TRBJ2-7; TRBD1 is a possible D gene (6 bases). This CDR3 comprises 16 residues. Germline CDR1 and CDR2: SGHRS and YFSETQ. Trimming took off 0 bases at V and 0 bases at J, with 13 bases between the two ends. This CDR3 reads CASSLVPAGASYEQYF. The CDR3 nucleotides read TGCGCCAGCAGCTTGGTCCCGGCAGGGGCCTCCTACGAGCAGTACTTC.

The genes are TRBV6-6 and TRBJ1-5; possible D gene TRBD1, 5 bases. The CDR3 runs to 16 residues. V was trimmed by 5 bases and J by 0 bases, leaving 14 bases between them. Per the germline V gene, CDR1 is MNHNY and CDR2 is SVGAGI (reference sequence). CDR3 protein: CASSSRADNSNQPQHF. The CDR3 region has the DNA TGTGCCAGCAGTAGCAGGGCAGACAATAGCAATCAGCCCCAGCATTTT.

The J gene is TRBJ1-5, the V gene TRBV27; no clear D gene. The CDR3 runs to 14 residues. Looked up from germline, CDR1 is MNHEY and CDR2 is SMNVEV (reference sequence). The ends were cut back, 5 bases at V and 7 bases at J, with 15 bases in the middle. The CDR3 DNA reads as TGTGCCAGCAGTGCTAAAGTGGGCTTCCAGCCCCAGCATTTT. Protein: CASSAKVGFQPQHF.

This clone has a single count. CDR3 sequence: CASSLQGKGDTQYF. CDR3 in DNA: TGTGCCAGCAGCTTACAGGGGAAGGGGGATACGCAGTATTTT. The chain recombines TRBV7-3 with TRBJ2-3; D possibly corresponds to TRBD1 (6 bases). V dropped 2 bases and J dropped 6 bases, with 12 bases sitting between them. The CDR3 loop spans 14 amino acids. Looked up from germline, CDR1 is SGHTA and CDR2 is FQGTGA.

This chain joins TRBV7-3 and TRBJ2-3, with D possibly TRBD2 on 6 matching bases. V was clipped by 5 bases and J by 6 bases, with 9 bases between them. CDR3 size: 12 residues. The germline V gene has CDR1 SGHTA and CDR2 FQGTGA. The CDR3 coding sequence is TGTGCCAGCAGCCCGGAGGGGGATACGCAGTATTTT. Translation gives CASSPEGDTQYF.

V usage is TRBV2 and J usage is TRBJ2-7, with a weak D call TRBD1 (6 bases). The germline V gene encodes CDR1 SNHLY and CDR2 FYNNEI. CDR3 length: 14 amino acids. Between the trimmed V and J ends, which lost 2 bases and 7 bases, there was a span of 15 bases. CDR3 amino acids: CASSEIGRGIEQYF. The CDR3 region has the DNA TGTGCCAGCAGTGAAATTGGTAGGGGGATAGAGCAGTACTTC.

V gene TRBV18 combines with J gene TRBJ1-2, with D maybe TRBD1 (5 bases). From germline, CDR1 is KGHSH and CDR2 LQKENI. The CDR3 has 15 residues. Trimming pared 3 bases from V and 4 bases from J, leaving 15 bases between. CDR3 bases: TGTGCCAGCTCACCGGAGCAGGGAAGGCCCTATGGCTACACCTTC. This gives the protein CASSPEQGRPYGYTF.

This chain links TRBV29-1 with TRBJ2-3; 7 nucleotides match TRBD1. The length of the CDR3 is 14 residues. The V gene's germline CDR1 is SQVTM and CDR2 ANQGSEA. J lost 1 base, V lost 4 bases, and 5 bases had no gene match. This CDR3 reads CSVGSGTGTDTQYF. CDR3 bases: TGCAGCGTTGGCTCCGGGACAGGCACAGATACGCAGTATTTT.

This clone has only one observation. V and J are TRBV5-1 and TRBJ2-3; no reliable D call. Looked up from germline, CDR1 is SGHRS and CDR2 is YFSETQ. V was cut by 6 bases and J by 6 bases, with 8 bases left in between. The CDR3 loop spans 11 amino acids. CDR3 region: CASMEWDTQYF. The CDR3 bases are TGCGCCAGCATGGAGTGGGATACGCAGTATTTT.